The subject of this entry is one T cell receptor beta chain. Libraries were prepared by immunoSEQ multiplex PCR; TCRdb keeps only in-frame clonotypes and omits some of them. The top ten clones hold 15% to 20% of a sample with tens of thousands of clones, approximately 80% of them seen once. The entry originates in a study of PD-L1 blockade in urothelial cancer. Study in general: Dosed intravenously at 1,200 mg every 3 weeks, atezolizumab was initiated by patients around 2014. Blood analysis took place 3 weeks (second dose) and 6 weeks after treatment start. There were a median of about 150,000 T cells in blood samples.

Specified time point: pretreatment peripheral blood. This CDR3 is 12 amino acids long. Trimming removed 5 bases from V and 3 bases from J, with 9 bases in between. CDR1 is SGHDT, CDR2 YYEEEE, per germline. The origin of this receptor is a man aged 55 to 70 with urothelial cancer. The source was PBMCs, collected around atezolizumab (anti-PD-L1) treatment. This chain links TRBV5-6 with TRBJ2-7; D is possibly TRBD1 (6 bases). Here the CDR3 reads CASRIQGYEQYF. CDR3 nucleotide sequence: TGTGCCAGCAGGATACAGGGCTACGAGCAGTACTTC.